This T cell receptor beta chain is drawn from a study of T cells in Graves' hyperthyroidism and ophthalmopathy. Amplified regions were TCR beta CDR3 sequences from RNA transcripts. A first-round RT-PCR of the TCR CDR3 used the HTBI primer set. Using its own MiXCR run on the multiplex PCR reads, TCRdb lists one record per CDR3 protein. The data contain a few hundred thousand distinct CDR3 sequences, around 20% of them singletons. Disease lasting under 3 months, a NOSPECS grade of at least 4, and a Clinical Activity Score of at least 3 were features of the ophthalmopathy patients. Uncontrolled infection, other autoimmune disease, pregnancy or lactation excluded patients. Sequencing was carried out using blood. The sequence came from a man aged 18 to 35 with Graves' ophthalmopathy.

The CDR3 here is CASSGPTGNTDTQYF. CDR3 sequence (DNA): TGTGCCAGCAGCGGGCCGACAGGGAACACAGATACGCAGTATTTT. The chain joins TRBV5-4 to TRBJ2-3; 7 nucleotides line up with TRBD1. CDR1 SGHNT and CDR2 YYREEE come from the germline V gene (reference sequence). This CDR3 comprises 15 residues. V lost 4 bases to trimming and J lost 2 bases; unmatched junction nucleotides: 7.